This note documents a single TCR beta chain sequence. The target of this receptor is not known. No base quality information exists; no much larger clone differs at one position. Each collaborating institution followed its own protocols to collect whole blood in K2EDTA tubes. Collaborator samples were shipped for TCRbeta analysis as frozen whole blood, isolated PBMCs, or DNA extracted from either sample type. This record belongs to a study of blood T cell repertoires in COVID-19 (dated by TCRdb to 2018 to 2021). About the investigation overall: Samples from collaborators originated in the United States, Italy and Spain and spanned both the acute and convalescent phases of COVID-19. The sample metadata nearly always contained a de-identified subject ID, COVID-19 status, age in years and sex. Deeply sampled blood TCRbeta repertoires from subjects exposed to, actively infected with, or recovered from COVID-19 were included in the dataset. Where HLA class I and class II types were available, the types were taken from metadata supplied by the sample provider, not from assay-based typing. The samples were drawn from the first 160 participants of the ongoing ImmuneRACE study and from 1,254 subjects provided by 6 global collaborators. The repertoires were released in a freely available public database intended as a resource for research on the immune response to SARS-CoV-2. The material from the prospective study consisted of cDNA or gDNA derived from T cells, B-cell-depleted T cells, or PBMCs. Paper-wide results and their limitations: The quantity of clinical and demographic metadata differed by source and by participant and was supplied without curation.

TCRbeta CDR3 regions were amplified from genomic DNA using the immunoSEQ Assay, a bias-controlled multiplex PCR. The paper's data handling went like this. The number of nucleated cells in each sample was estimated from the amplification of reference gene primers within the assay. Sequence reads were collapsed and filtered to measure the absolute abundance of every unique TCRbeta CDR3 rearrangement. Productive Simpson clonality was computed per sample as the square root of Simpson's diversity index over productive rearrangements. TCRdb limited this immuneACCESS table to in-frame rearrangements with V and J called. A share of clones is missing; checked studies link under half to unresolved V genes, and the rest is unexplained. That table supplies the V and J calls and clone size; D and trimming were determined from the DNA. This sample has around 150,000 clones in its table, and 86% of those were observed once. The ten largest account for roughly 8.2% of the sample.

CDR1 and CDR2 are drawn from the germline V gene: SNHLY, FYNNEI. V is cut by 4 bases and J by 3 bases, and the space between the germline ends is 13 bases. The CDR3 spans 15 residues, from the cysteine through the phenylalanine. Just the 45-base CDR3 DNA is kept, in frame starting at base 1. Material: peripheral blood. The rearranged chain carries TRBV2 and TRBJ2-1, with TRBD1 as a weak D call on 5 bases. The sequence was obtained from a man in his 60s with acute or convalescent COVID-19. The CDR3 has the sequence CASSGDRDSYNEQFF. The DNA reads TGTGCCAGCAGTGGTGACCGAGACAGCTACAATGAGCAGTTCTTC.